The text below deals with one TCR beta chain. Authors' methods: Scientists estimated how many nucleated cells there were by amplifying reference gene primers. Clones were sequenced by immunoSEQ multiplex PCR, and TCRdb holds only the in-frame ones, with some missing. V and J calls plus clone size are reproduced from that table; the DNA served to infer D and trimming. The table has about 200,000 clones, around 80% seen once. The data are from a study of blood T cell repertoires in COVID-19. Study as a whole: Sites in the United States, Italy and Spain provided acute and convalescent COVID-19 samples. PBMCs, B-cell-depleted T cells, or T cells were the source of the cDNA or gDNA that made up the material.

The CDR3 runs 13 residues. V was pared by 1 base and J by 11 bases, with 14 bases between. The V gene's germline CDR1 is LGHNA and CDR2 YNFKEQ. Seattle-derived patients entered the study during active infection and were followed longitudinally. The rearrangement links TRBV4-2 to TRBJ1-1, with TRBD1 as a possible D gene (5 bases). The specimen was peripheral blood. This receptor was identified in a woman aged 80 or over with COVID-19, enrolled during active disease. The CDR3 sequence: CASSQGGGSGAFF. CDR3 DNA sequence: TGTGCCAGCAGCCAAGGAGGAGGGTCAGGGGCTTTCTTT.